This TCR beta chain was identified during a study of human T cells and chemical hapten exposure. Points from the study as a whole: The immune response of these alopecia patients might not match healthy individuals'. DPC sensitization did not alter TCRs above 1 in 1000 frequency.

This clonotype was seen at least ten times. Antigen unknown. The time point denotes: patch test 3, about 24 weeks after DPC sensitization. Treatment denoted: therapeutic diphenylcyclopropenone sensitization with weekly scalp DPC. Blood, whole and unfractionated, served as the source for total RNA extraction. Unique molecular identifiers were affixed to discrete cDNA molecules within the library. Each CDR3 protein gets one entry after TCRdb re-called the RACE reads with MiXCR. Of 30,000 to 40,000 distinct CDR3 sequences in the sample, approximately 9.5% were seen once. This specimen consisted of whole blood, obtained in connection with sensitization to the hapten diphenylcyclopropenone (DPC). The sequence derives from a man over 45 with alopecia areata. Some clones in this sample may be carry-over from other donors' samples.

The CDR3 region is CASSPVLAKPYEQYF. CDR3 in DNA: TGTGCCAGCAGCCCAGTACTAGCAAAACCCTACGAGCAGTACTTC. The chain uses TRBV11-2 and TRBJ2-7; D possibly corresponds to TRBD2 (6 bases). The CDR3 loop spans 15 amino acids. The V gene's germline CDR1 is SGHAT and CDR2 FQNNGV. V shed 5 bases and J shed 2 bases, with 16 bases lying between them.